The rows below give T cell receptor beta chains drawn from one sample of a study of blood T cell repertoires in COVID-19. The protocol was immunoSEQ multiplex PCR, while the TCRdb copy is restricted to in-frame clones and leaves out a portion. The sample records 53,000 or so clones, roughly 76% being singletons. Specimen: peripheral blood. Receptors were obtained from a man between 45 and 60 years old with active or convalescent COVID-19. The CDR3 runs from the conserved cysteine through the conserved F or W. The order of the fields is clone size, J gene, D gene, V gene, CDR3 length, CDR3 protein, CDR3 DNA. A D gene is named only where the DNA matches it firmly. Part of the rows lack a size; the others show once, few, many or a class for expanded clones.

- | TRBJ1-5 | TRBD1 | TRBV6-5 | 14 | CATNRDRRNQPQHF | TGTGCCACAAACCGGGACAGACGCAATCAGCCCCAGCATTTT
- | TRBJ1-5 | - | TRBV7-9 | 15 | CASSLFGGRNQPQHF | TGTGCCAGCAGCTTATTTGGAGGTCGCAATCAGCCCCAGCATTTT
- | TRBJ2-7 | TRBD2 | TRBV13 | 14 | CASKIAGGPHEQYF | TGTGCCAGCAAAATAGCGGGGGGGCCTCACGAGCAGTACTTC
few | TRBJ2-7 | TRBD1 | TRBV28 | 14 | CASSDRQGAYEQYF | TGTGCCAGCAGTGATCGACAGGGGGCATACGAGCAGTACTTC
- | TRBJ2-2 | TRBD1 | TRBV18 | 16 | CASSPSGQGSTGELFF | TGTGCCAGCTCACCCAGCGGACAGGGTAGCACCGGGGAGCTGTTTTTT
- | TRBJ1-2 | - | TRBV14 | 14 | CASSQDLGGMGYTF | TGTGCCAGCAGCCAAGATCTGGGGGGTATGGGCTACACCTTC
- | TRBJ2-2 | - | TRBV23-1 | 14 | CASSPKASTGELFF | TGCGCCAGCAGTCCGAAAGCGTCCACCGGGGAGCTGTTTTTT
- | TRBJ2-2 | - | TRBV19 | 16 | CASSIRVDRTYGELFF | TGTGCCAGTAGTATTCGCGTAGACAGGACCTACGGGGAGCTGTTTTTT
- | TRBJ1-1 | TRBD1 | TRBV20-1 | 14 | CSASTGTGNTEAFF | TGCAGTGCTAGTACCGGGACAGGGAACACTGAAGCTTTCTTT
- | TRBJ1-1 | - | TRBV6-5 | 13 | CASSLTGNTEAFF | TGTGCCAGCAGCTTGACAGGGAACACTGAAGCTTTCTTT
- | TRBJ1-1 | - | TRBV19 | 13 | CATHVGAGGGAFF | TGTGCCACCCACGTGGGGGCGGGGGGGGGAGCTTTCTTT
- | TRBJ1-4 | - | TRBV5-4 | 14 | CASSLAGVGEKLFF | TGTGCCAGCAGCTTGGCCGGGGTAGGGGAAAAACTGTTTTTT
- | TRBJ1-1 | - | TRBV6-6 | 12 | CASSHRNTEAFF | TGTGCCAGCAGTCACAGGAACACTGAAGCTTTCTTT
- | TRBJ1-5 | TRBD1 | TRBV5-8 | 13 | CASAPGQGQPQHF | TGTGCCAGCGCTCCGGGACAGGGGCAGCCCCAGCATTTT
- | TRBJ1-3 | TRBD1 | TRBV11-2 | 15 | CASRKGDRGGNTIYF | TGTGCCAGCAGGAAGGGGGACAGGGGCGGAAACACCATATATTTT
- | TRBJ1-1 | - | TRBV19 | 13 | CASSINRADEAFF | TGTGCCAGTAGTATCAACAGGGCGGATGAAGCTTTCTTT
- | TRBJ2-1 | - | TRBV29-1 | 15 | CSVEGQGRVYNEQFF | TGCAGCGTTGAGGGGCAGGGTCGCGTATACAATGAGCAGTTCTTC
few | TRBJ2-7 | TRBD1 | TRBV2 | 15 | CASSEAPGQGFEQYF | TGTGCCAGCAGTGAAGCGCCGGGACAGGGGTTCGAGCAGTACTTC
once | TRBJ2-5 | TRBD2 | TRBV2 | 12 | CASSGGGETQYF | TGTGCCAGCAGCGGGGGGGGAGAGACCCAGTACTTC